These 32 T cell receptor beta chains came from one sample sequenced in a study of cytomegalovirus exposure and HLA in healthy donors. Generated by immunoSEQ multiplex PCR, the TCRdb table keeps only in-frame clones and is missing some. This sample carries 200,000 to 250,000 clones, over 65% of them seen once, and the ten largest clones take around 5.6%. Sequencing was done on a sample of PBMCs. Receptors were obtained from a woman between 18 and 29 years old in good health and CMV-seronegative.

The CDR3 DNA reads TGTGCCAGCAACCCCGGACTAGCGACAGATACGCAGTATTTT. It codes for CASNPGLATDTQYF. This sequence joins TRBV7-9 and TRBJ2-3; 9 positions agree with TRBD2. The ends lost 7 bases at V and 3 bases at J; junction bases unmatched: 5. Germline V gene data show CDR1 as SEHNR and CDR2 as FQNEAQ (reference sequence). The CDR3 is 14 amino acids.

This clone was seen once. The rearrangement uses TRBV12-5 and TRBJ1-2; 7 bases are a match to TRBD1. V shed 5 bases and J 8 bases; nucleotides not matched to a gene: 14. The CDR3 runs to 15 residues. The germline CDR1 and CDR2 sequences are LGHNT and FRNRAP. The CDR3 DNA follows: TGTGCTAGTGGTGAGGACAGGAGGGGCTTTGGGGGCTACACCTTC. Protein sequence: CASGEDRRGFGGYTF. The full variable domain, in which reference TRBV12-5 and TRBJ1-2 provide the parts outside the CDR3, is DARVTQTPRHKVTEMGQEVTMRCQPILGHNTVFWYRQTMMQGLELLAYFRNRAPLDDSGMPKDRFSAEMPDATLATLKIQPSEPRDSAVYFCASGEDRRGFGGYTFGSGTRLTVV.

The chain combines TRBV6-1 with TRBJ2-1; D is perhaps TRBD2 (7 bases). The CDR3 covers 15 residues. Germline V CDR1 and CDR2: MNHNS, SASEGT. V was pared by 7 bases and J by 9 bases, with 22 bases between. In DNA, the CDR3 is TGTGCCAGCATCCCGGAGGGGGGGCTCATGGGTGAGCAGTTCTTC. This encodes CASIPEGGLMGEQFF.

This clone was seen a handful of times. The same CDR3 can be traced to other DNA sequences in this sample. The chain has TRBV5-1 and TRBJ1-2; D gene ambiguous. Germline lookup yields CDR1 SGHRS and CDR2 YFSETQ. Trimming shortened V by 0 bases and J by 3 bases, and 6 bases separated the two germline ends. The CDR3 consists of 13 residues. The DNA for the CDR3 is TGCGCCAGCAGCTTGGTTGGAGACTATGGCTACACCTTC. Its protein is CASSLVGDYGYTF.

CDR3 loop: CASSTSGARRPWVDGTGELFF. CDR3 DNA: TGTGCCAGCAGCACTAGCGGAGCTAGACGGCCGTGGGTTGACGGCACCGGGGAGCTGTTTTTT. The rearrangement links TRBV9 to TRBJ2-2, with TRBD2 matching 8 bases. The germline V gene encodes CDR1 SGDLS and CDR2 YYNGEE. V gave up 4 bases and J gave up 4 bases; unmatched junction bases: 24. This CDR3 is 21 amino acids long.

The V gene is TRBV6-1, the J gene TRBJ1-5; maybe TRBD1 (5 bases). V gave up 7 bases and J gave up 4 bases, with 17 bases separating them. The CDR3 is made up of 15 amino acids. The germline V gene has CDR1 MNHNS and CDR2 SASEGT. The CDR3 DNA reads as TGTGCCAGCAATACACAGGTAGCTACGAATCAGCCCCAGCATTTT. It yields the protein CASNTQVATNQPQHF.

The chain has TRBV6-6 and TRBJ2-7; TRBD1 aligns across 10 bases. The germline V gene encodes CDR1 MNHNY and CDR2 SVGAGI (reference sequence). V lost 5 bases and J lost 5; bases outside the gene matches: 12. This CDR3 is built from 16 residues. The CDR3 DNA follows: TGTGCCAGCAGTAGACCACCGGGACAGGGGTCCCACGAGCAGTACTTC. It is translated as CASSRPPGQGSHEQYF.

The chain employs TRBV28 and TRBJ1-5; 9 bases match TRBD1. V trimming: 6 bases; J trimming: 5 bases; junction bases outside the gene matches: 20. Germline assignment: CDR1 MDHEN and CDR2 SYDVKM. There are 19 residues in the CDR3. CDR3 region: CASRRIIEKDRGVYQPQHF. The CDR3 region has the DNA TGTGCCAGCAGACGTATCATTGAGAAAGACAGGGGGGTTTATCAGCCCCAGCATTTT. The variable domain in full, completed from reference TRBV28 and TRBJ1-5, reads DVKVTQSSRYLVKRTGEKVFLECVQDMDHENMFWYRQDPGLGLRLIYFSYDVKMKEKGDIPEGYSVSREKKERFSLILESASTNQTSMYLCASRRIIEKDRGVYQPQHFGDGTRLSIL.

In nucleotides, the CDR3 is TGTGCCAGCAGTTACGGTCCCAACACCGGGGAGCTGTTTTTT. Translating it yields CASSYGPNTGELFF. The J gene is TRBJ2-2, the V gene TRBV6-5; D is ambiguous. Trimming took off 2 bases at V and 2 bases at J, with 6 bases between the two ends. The germline CDR1 and CDR2 sequences are MNHEY and SVGAGI. This CDR3 contains 14 residues.

The V call is TRBV6-1, the J call TRBJ1-4; D not certain. Germline lookup yields CDR1 MNHNS and CDR2 SASEGT. Trimming took off 6 bases at V and 8 bases at J, with 13 bases between the two ends. The CDR3 covers 13 residues. The CDR3 sequence is CASSWGGPEKLFF. The CDR3 DNA follows: TGTGCCAGCAGCTGGGGAGGGCCGGAAAAACTGTTTTTT.

This chain joins TRBV27 and TRBJ1-1; possibly TRBD1 for D (5 bases). CDR1 and CDR2 (germline): MNHEY, SMNVEV (reference sequence). V was clipped by 2 bases and J by 8 bases, with 12 bases between them. The CDR3 has 13 residues. CDR3 coding DNA: TGTGCCAGCAGTTTAGGGGCAGGGAAGGAAGCTTTCTTT. As protein: CASSLGAGKEAFF.

This clone showed up many times. The chain combines TRBV19 with TRBJ1-5; D unresolved. CDR3 length: 15 amino acids. Trimming stripped 5 bases from V and 3 bases from J, with 14 bases between. Looked up from germline, CDR1 is LNHDA and CDR2 is SQIVND (reference sequence). The CDR3 region has the DNA TGTGCCAGTAGTCCTCAGGAGGGCTCCAATCAGCCCCAGCATTTT. Translation gives CASSPQEGSNQPQHF. Drawing the rest from reference TRBV19 and TRBJ1-5, the complete variable domain is DGGITQSPKYLFRKEGQNVTLSCEQNLNHDAMYWYRQDPGQGLRLIYYSQIVNDFQKGDIAEGYSVSREKKESFPLTVTSAQKNPTAFYLCASSPQEGSNQPQHFGDGTRLSIL.

V is TRBV5-1 and J is TRBJ1-3; D is possibly TRBD1 (6 bases). Germline values: CDR1 SGHRS, CDR2 YFSETQ. The CDR3 contains 16 residues. Trimming removed 2 bases from V and 1 base from J, with 13 bases in between. The CDR3, as DNA: TGCGCCAGCAGCTTAGAAGGGGGTCGGTCTGGAAACACCATATATTTT. Protein: CASSLEGGRSGNTIYF.

The chain recombines TRBV6-1 with TRBJ2-7; no firm D call. From germline, CDR1 is MNHNS and CDR2 SASEGT. Trimming cost V 3 bases and J 2 bases, with 8 bases left between them. The CDR3 runs 13 residues. The CDR3 nucleotides are TGTGCCAGCAGTGAGGCCGCTCCCTACGAGCAGTACTTC. Its protein product is CASSEAAPYEQYF.

The chain recombines TRBV5-1 with TRBJ1-1; TRBD1 matches at 7 bases. CDR1 is SGHRS, CDR2 YFSETQ, per germline. Trimming took 3 bases from V and 0 from J; bases not matched to a gene: 11. CDR3 length: 17 amino acids. The CDR3 protein is CASSWDPGQRMNTEAFF. In nucleotides, the CDR3 is TGCGCCAGCAGCTGGGATCCGGGACAGCGTATGAACACTGAAGCTTTCTTT.

The chain couples TRBV30 to TRBJ1-2; D might be TRBD1 (6 bases). V was clipped by 7 bases and J by 7 bases, with 22 bases between them. The CDR3 has 14 residues. CDR1 is GTSNPN, CDR2 SVGIG, per germline (reference sequence). The CDR3 DNA reads as TGTGCCTTAAAGCCGGGACATCAAGGGGGTGGCTACACCTTC. Its protein product is CALKPGHQGGGYTF.

The table lists this clone with a few counts. The genes are TRBV9 and TRBJ2-7; 10 bases align to TRBD2. Per germline, CDR1 SGDLS and CDR2 YYNGEE. CDR3 length equals 14 residues. With 2 bases clipped from V and 6 bases from J, the junction kept 5 bases outside the gene matches. The chain's CDR3 is CASSVGTSGTEQYF. Here the CDR3 DNA reads TGTGCCAGCAGCGTCGGAACTAGCGGGACCGAGCAGTACTTC.

This chain joins TRBV2 and TRBJ2-1; D uncertain. The CDR3 is 12 residues long. Germline CDR1 reads SNHLY; CDR2 reads FYNNEI. Trimming removed 3 bases from V and 15 bases from J, with 15 bases in between. CDR3 region: CASSDGRLDPFF. The CDR3 coding sequence is TGTGCCAGCAGTGACGGCCGGCTTGATCCGTTCTTC.

The J gene is TRBJ1-1, the V gene TRBV18, with D tentatively TRBD1 (6 bases). The V gene's germline CDR1 is KGHSH and CDR2 LQKENI. The CDR3 consists of 13 residues. Trimming left V 6 bases short and J 9 bases short, with 17 bases between. CDR3 bases: TGTGCCAGCTCCGAGACGGCAGGGGTAAAAGCTTTCTTT. This encodes CASSETAGVKAFF.

CDR3 in amino acids: CASRPDGGNYGYTF. DNA for the CDR3: TGTGCCAGCAGGCCGGACGGAGGCAACTATGGCTACACCTTC. V and J are TRBV6-4 and TRBJ1-2, with unresolved D. Germline-derived CDR1 and CDR2 are MRHNA and SNTAGT. V was clipped by 6 bases and J by 2 bases, with 13 bases between them. There are 14 residues in the CDR3.

The chain employs TRBV18 and TRBJ1-3; no reliable D call. CDR3 length: 13 residues. V gave up 10 bases and J gave up 2 bases, with 12 bases separating them. CDR1 and CDR2 (germline): KGHSH, LQKENI. The CDR3 here is CATPSRTGNTIYF. The CDR3 DNA is TGTGCCACCCCTTCCCGGACTGGAAACACCATATATTTT.

The J gene is TRBJ2-1, the V gene TRBV6-1; 7 bases are shared with TRBD1. Germline V gene lookup returns CDR1 MNHNS and CDR2 SASEGT. CDR3 length: 14 residues. The J segment lost 4 bases and the V segment lost 8 bases, leaving 8 bases of the junction unmatched. CDR3 sequence (DNA): TGTGCCAGCTCCGACAGGGAAAGATACAATGAGCAGTTCTTC. It codes for CASSDRERYNEQFF.

The rearrangement links TRBV2 to TRBJ2-7; maybe TRBD2 (5 bases). Per germline, CDR1 SNHLY and CDR2 FYNNEI. V dropped 5 bases and J dropped 3 bases, with 14 bases sitting between them. The CDR3 contains 14 residues. The CDR3 protein is CASSFTREDYEQYF. For the CDR3, the DNA is TGTGCCAGCAGTTTTACTAGGGAAGACTACGAGCAGTACTTC.

The chain joins TRBV9 to TRBJ2-1; TRBD2 aligns across 12 bases. CDR1 SGDLS and CDR2 YYNGEE come from the germline V gene. This CDR3 comprises 15 residues. V lost 4 bases to trimming and J lost 5 bases; unmatched junction nucleotides: 4. CDR3 sequence: CASSPRLAGDNEQFF. The CDR3 DNA sequence: TGTGCCAGCAGCCCTCGACTAGCGGGGGACAATGAGCAGTTCTTC.

V gene TRBV6-5 combines with J gene TRBJ1-1, with a weak D call TRBD1 (6 bases). Germline assignment: CDR1 MNHEY and CDR2 SVGAGI. The length of the CDR3 is 15 residues. The V end lost 7 bases, the J end lost 1 base, and 16 bases lay between the germline ends. CDR3 region: CASIPSGHPNTEAFF. DNA of the CDR3: TGTGCCAGCATTCCCTCGGGACACCCGAACACTGAAGCTTTCTTT.

The chain employs TRBV27 and TRBJ2-1; D remains unclear. Germline V lookup: CDR1 MNHEY, CDR2 SMNVEV (reference sequence). Trimming cost V 2 bases and J 2 bases, with 10 bases left between them. There are 15 residues in the CDR3. The CDR3 DNA is TGTGCCAGCAGTTTAACCAGCTACACCTACAATGAGCAGTTCTTC. Its protein product is CASSLTSYTYNEQFF.

This sequence joins TRBV15 and TRBJ1-6; D gene unclear. V lost 0 bases and J 5 bases, leaving 8 bases between the germline ends. Germline CDR1 and CDR2: LNHNV and YYDKDF (reference sequence). The CDR3 runs 15 residues. CDR3: CATSRDNRDNSPLHF. CDR3 nucleotide sequence: TGTGCCACCAGCAGAGACAATAGAGATAATTCACCCCTCCACTTT.

This clone has just a few counts. The chain couples TRBV7-9 to TRBJ1-3; TRBD1 might be the D (6 bases). Germline assignment: CDR1 SEHNR and CDR2 FQNEAQ (reference sequence). The CDR3 length is 12 residues. The germline V and J ends were trimmed by 11 bases and 0 bases, with 8 bases remaining between them. The CDR3, as DNA: TGTGCCGGGGGCTACTCTGGAAACACCATATATTTT. Protein product: CAGGYSGNTIYF.

In its sample, this clone was seen a few times. V is TRBV2 and J is TRBJ2-7; the D is unclear. The V end lost 7 bases, the J end lost 4 bases, and 11 bases lay between the germline ends. Germline CDR1 is SNHLY and CDR2 is FYNNEI. The CDR3 has 12 residues. CDR3 region: CASTLAQYEQYF. CDR3 coding DNA: TGTGCCAGCACCCTTGCCCAGTACGAGCAGTACTTC. The full variable domain, with the rest looked up from reference TRBV2 and TRBJ2-7, is EPEVTQTPSHQVTQMGQEVILRCVPISNHLYFYWYRQILGQKVEFLVSFYNNEISEKSEIFDDQFSVERPDGSNFTLKIRSTKLEDSAMYFCASTLAQYEQYFGPGTRLTVT.

This clone was picked up a small number of times. The chain joins TRBV6-1 to TRBJ2-6; tentatively, D is TRBD1 (5 bases). The length of the CDR3 is 14 residues. CDR1 and CDR2 from the germline V gene are MNHNS and SASEGT. Between the trimmed V and J ends, which lost 7 bases and 2 bases, there was a span of 9 bases. CDR3 loop: CASTVQAGANVLTF. For the CDR3, the DNA is TGTGCCAGCACTGTACAGGCTGGGGCCAACGTCCTGACTTTC.

This clone was seen once. The chain carries TRBV29-1 and TRBJ2-2; D gene unclear. Per germline, CDR1 SQVTM and CDR2 ANQGSEA. The CDR3 is made up of 10 amino acids. Trimming removed 7 bases from V and 5 bases from J, with 5 bases in between. CDR3: CSGGTGELFF. The CDR3 DNA reads as TGCAGCGGTGGAACCGGGGAGCTGTTTTTT.

This chain uses TRBV19 with TRBJ2-5; perhaps TRBD2 as D (6 bases). Germline V lookup: CDR1 LNHDA, CDR2 SQIVND (reference sequence). Trimming stripped 6 bases from V and 4 bases from J, with 12 bases between. The CDR3 runs 13 residues. Here the CDR3 reads CASSPFGGETQYF. The CDR3 nucleotides are TGTGCCAGTAGCCCCTTCGGGGGAGAGACCCAGTACTTC.